This T cell receptor (beta chain) was sequenced for a study of Graves' ophthalmopathy and Graves' hyperthyroidism. This clonotype has at least ten counts. The antigen is not known. V lost 6 bases and J lost 1, with 6 bases in between. The CDR3 length is 11 residues. Germline V lookup: CDR1 DFQATT, CDR2 SNEGSKA (reference sequence). Notes on the study in general: It was with about 71% sensitivity and about 72% specificity that the model predicted ophthalmopathy progression.

From RNA, the CDR3 regions of TCR beta chains were amplified and sequenced. Scientists carried out first-round RT-PCR using HTBI primers and then a second-round multiplex PCR. TCRdb called the multiplex PCR reads again in MiXCR, with one record for every CDR3 protein. The sample lists 660,000 or so distinct CDR3 sequences; 35% to 50% were seen once. The source is an adult man with Graves' ophthalmopathy. This sequence joins TRBV20-1 and TRBJ1-1; tentative D call: TRBD1 (6 bases). Sequenced: peripheral blood. The CDR3 DNA reads as TGCAGTGCGACAGGGAACACTGAAGCTTTCTTT. Encoded protein: CSATGNTEAFF.